These 12 T cell receptor beta chains were all obtained from the same sample, sequenced in a study of blood T cell repertoires in COVID-19. TCRdb keeps only in-frame clones here, not all; method: immunoSEQ multiplex PCR. The repertoire holds just under 90,000 clones, with nearly 90% as singletons. Specimen: peripheral blood. Receptor source: a woman aged 80 or over with acute or convalescent COVID-19.

The V gene is TRBV2, the J gene TRBJ1-2; D unresolved. The CDR3 spans 13 residues. The V end lost 3 bases, the J end lost 3 bases, and 8 bases lay between the germline ends. Germline loops: CDR1 SNHLY, CDR2 FYNNEI. The CDR3 DNA is TGTGCCAGCAGTGATGGGGAGGACTATGGCTACACCTTC. Protein product: CASSDGEDYGYTF.

This rearrangement joins TRBV1 to TRBJ2-7; the D call TRBD2 from the table was never checked on the DNA. TRBV1 is a listed pseudogene. The CDR3 spans 18 residues. The CDR3, as DNA: TGCACCAGCAGCCAAGATCGGGAAGGGCCAGGTTTTGGCTCCGAGCAGTACTTC. Its protein is CTSSQDREGPGFGSEQYF.

The rearrangement links TRBV5-1 to TRBJ1-1; D is uncertain. Germline V gene sequence: CDR1 SGHRS, CDR2 YFSETQ. The CDR3 is made up of 16 amino acids. The V and J ends lost 2 bases and 0 bases respectively, with 14 bases between them. The CDR3 DNA follows: TGCGCCAGCAGCTTAAGAGGCGGGTTCATGAACACTGAAGCTTTCTTT. Protein sequence: CASSLRGGFMNTEAFF.

The chain couples TRBV15 to TRBJ2-3; no reliable D call. Trimming took off 4 bases at V and 2 bases at J, with 16 bases between the two ends. Germline V gives CDR1 LNHNV, CDR2 YYDKDF (reference sequence). The CDR3 consists of 16 residues. The CDR3 DNA sequence: TGTGCCACCAGCATCCATACTCCGTTCCCCACAGATACGCAGTATTTT. Amino acids: CATSIHTPFPTDTQYF.

The chain employs TRBV7-3 and TRBJ2-1; possible D gene TRBD2, 5 bases. CDR1 is SGHTA, CDR2 FQGTGA, per germline. Trimming shortened V by 3 bases and J by 9 bases, and 15 bases separated the two germline ends. The CDR3 is made up of 14 amino acids. CDR3 bases: TGTGCCAGCAGCTTCTTCGAGGGATCGGCTGAGCAGTTCTTC. Amino acid sequence: CASSFFEGSAEQFF.

This chain joins TRBV19 and TRBJ1-5; D is possibly TRBD1 (6 bases). The CDR3 contains 15 residues. Trimming removed 3 bases at V and 7 bases at J, with 16 bases between. The germline V gene encodes CDR1 LNHDA and CDR2 SQIVND (reference sequence). CDR3 loop: CASSILHRARQPQHF. The CDR3 DNA is TGTGCCAGTAGTATCCTTCACAGGGCTCGACAGCCCCAGCATTTT.

This clone was counted only a few times. The gene calls are TRBV10-1 and TRBJ2-7; 9 bases fit TRBD1. Trimming at V came to 8 bases and at J to 2 bases, leaving 7 bases not matched to a gene. The CDR3 has 14 amino acids. CDR1 and CDR2 from the germline V gene are WNHNN and SYGVQD (reference sequence). The CDR3 nucleotides are TGCGCCAGCCTAGGGACAGGGAGGACCTACGAGCAGTACTTC. This gives the protein CASLGTGRTYEQYF.

This chain joins TRBV19 and TRBJ1-1; D unresolved. Germline lookup yields CDR1 LNHDA and CDR2 SQIVND (reference sequence). The CDR3 sequence is 14 residues long. V shed 1 base and J shed 6 bases, with 12 bases lying between them. CDR3 sequence reads: CASSIGLAVAEAFF. As DNA, the CDR3 is TGTGCCAGTAGTATAGGTCTCGCGGTCGCTGAAGCTTTCTTT.

DNA of the CDR3: TGTGCCAGCAGCTCCTTTTCTCCCTACAATGAGCAGTTCTTC. This translates into CASSSFSPYNEQFF. J is TRBJ2-1 and V is TRBV11-2; no clear D. This CDR3 has 14 residues. V lost 4 bases and J 2 bases, leaving 9 bases between the germline ends. CDR1 and CDR2 from the germline V gene are SGHAT and FQNNGV.

The chain couples TRBV2 to TRBJ2-7; TRBD1 matches at 10 bases. CDR3 size: 15 residues. Germline V gene data show CDR1 as SNHLY and CDR2 as FYNNEI. V lost 6 bases and J lost 0; bases outside the gene matches: 5. For the CDR3, the DNA is TGTGCCAGCAGAACGGGACAGGGGAGCTCCTACGAGCAGTACTTC. The encoded protein is CASRTGQGSSYEQYF.

The chain joins TRBV5-1 to TRBJ2-3; no reliable D call. CDR3 length: 14 amino acids. CDR1 and CDR2 (germline): SGHRS, YFSETQ. Deletions cut 3 bases from V and 2 bases from J, with 10 bases between. CDR3 loop: CASSSGTPTDTQYF. Written as DNA, the CDR3 is TGCGCCAGCAGCTCCGGTACCCCCACAGATACGCAGTATTTT.

This chain joins TRBV6-5 and TRBJ1-2, with 11 bases that match TRBD1. The CDR3 runs 15 residues. The V gene end was trimmed by 6 bases and the J gene end by 6 bases; junction bases not matched to a gene: 9. The germline V gene encodes CDR1 MNHEY and CDR2 SVGAGI. The CDR3 sequence: CASSHSPGQGDGYTF. The CDR3 bases are TGTGCCAGCAGCCACTCGCCGGGACAGGGGGATGGCTACACCTTC.